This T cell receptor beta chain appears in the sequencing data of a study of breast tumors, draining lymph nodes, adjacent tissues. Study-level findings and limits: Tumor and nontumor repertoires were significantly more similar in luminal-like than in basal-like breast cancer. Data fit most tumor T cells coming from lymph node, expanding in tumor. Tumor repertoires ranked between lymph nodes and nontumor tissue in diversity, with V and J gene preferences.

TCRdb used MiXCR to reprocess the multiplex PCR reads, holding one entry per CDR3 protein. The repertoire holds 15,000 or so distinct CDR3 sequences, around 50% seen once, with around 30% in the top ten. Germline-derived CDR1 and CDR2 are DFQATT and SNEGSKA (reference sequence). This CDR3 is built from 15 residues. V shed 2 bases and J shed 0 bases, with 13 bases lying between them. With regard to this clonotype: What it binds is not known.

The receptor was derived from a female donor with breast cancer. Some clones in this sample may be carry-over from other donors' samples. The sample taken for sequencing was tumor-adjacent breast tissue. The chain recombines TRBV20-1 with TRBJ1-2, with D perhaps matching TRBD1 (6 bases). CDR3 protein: CSARSTGYPNYGYTF. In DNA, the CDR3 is TGCAGTGCTAGATCGACAGGTTATCCTAACTATGGCTACACCTTC.